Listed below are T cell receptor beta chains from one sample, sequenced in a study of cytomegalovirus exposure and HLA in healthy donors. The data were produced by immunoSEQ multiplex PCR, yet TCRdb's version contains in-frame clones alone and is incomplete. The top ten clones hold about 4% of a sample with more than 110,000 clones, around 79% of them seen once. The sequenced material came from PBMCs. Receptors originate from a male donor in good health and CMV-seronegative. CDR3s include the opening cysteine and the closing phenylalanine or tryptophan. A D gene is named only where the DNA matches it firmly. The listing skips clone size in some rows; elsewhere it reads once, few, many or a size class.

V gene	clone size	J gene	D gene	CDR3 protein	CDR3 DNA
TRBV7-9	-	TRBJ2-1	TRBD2	CASSLAGLAAREQFF	TGTGCCAGCAGCTTAGCGGGACTAGCGGCCAGGGAGCAGTTCTTC
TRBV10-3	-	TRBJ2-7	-	CAISGSSYEQYF	TGTGCCATCAGCGGGAGCTCCTACGAGCAGTACTTC
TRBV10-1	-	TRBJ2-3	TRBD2	CASSPGTMADTQYF	TGCGCCAGCAGTCCCGGGACTATGGCAGATACGCAGTATTTT
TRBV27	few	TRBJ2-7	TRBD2	CASSGSGSLFEQYF	TGTGCCAGCAGTGGTAGCGGGAGTCTCTTCGAGCAGTACTTC
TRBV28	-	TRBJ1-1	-	CAIHDGDTEAFF	TGTGCCATCCATGACGGGGACACTGAAGCTTTCTTT
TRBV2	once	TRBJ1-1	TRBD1	CASSRQGGDEAFF	TGTGCCAGCAGCCGACAGGGCGGGGATGAAGCTTTCTTT
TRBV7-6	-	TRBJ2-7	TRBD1	CASSPSGQGYEQYF	TGTGCCAGCAGCCCCTCCGGACAGGGGTACGAGCAGTACTTC
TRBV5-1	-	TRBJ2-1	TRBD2	CASSSTSGAPGEQFF	TGCGCCAGCAGCTCTACTAGCGGGGCACCGGGTGAGCAGTTCTTC
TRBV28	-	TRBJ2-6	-	CASAGGASSGANVLTF	TGTGCCAGCGCTGGGGGCGCCAGCTCTGGGGCCAACGTCCTGACTTTC
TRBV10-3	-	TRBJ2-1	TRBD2	CAIRGTSSNEQFF	TGTGCCATCAGAGGGACTAGCAGCAATGAGCAGTTCTTC
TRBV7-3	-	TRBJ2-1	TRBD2	CASSLTSAAGVEQFF	TGTGCCAGCAGCTTAACTTCGGCGGCGGGAGTAGAGCAGTTCTTC
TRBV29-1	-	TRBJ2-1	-	CSGQTSSYNEQFF	TGCAGCGGACAGACGAGCTCCTACAATGAGCAGTTCTTC
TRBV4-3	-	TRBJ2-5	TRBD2	CASSQEVAGGRETQYF	TGCGCCAGCAGCCAAGAAGTAGCGGGGGGGAGAGAGACCCAGTACTTC
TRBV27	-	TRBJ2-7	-	CASSFGRVYEQYF	TGTGCCAGCAGTTTCGGCAGGGTCTACGAGCAGTACTTC